This T cell receptor beta chain was retrieved from a study of T cells after posttransplantation cyclophosphamide. Study results and limitations: After PTCy, TRB diversity resembled that of CNI/methotrexate controls.

A note on this clone: Its specificity is unknown.

The protocol was immunoSEQ multiplex PCR, while the TCRdb copy is restricted to in-frame clones and leaves out a portion. The table shows approximately 22,000 clones, with approximately 70% occurring only once. This CDR3 comprises 15 residues. J was trimmed by 1 base and V by 6 bases; bases with no gene match: 5. The germline V gene has CDR1 LNHNV and CDR2 YYDKDF (reference sequence). The J gene is TRBJ2-5, the V gene TRBV15, with 10 bases that match TRBD1. The sequence was obtained from a woman aged 55-69 years in good health, CMV-negative, and a related stem cell transplant donor. Sequencing was carried out using memory CD4+ T cells sorted from PBMCs. CDR3 in amino acids: CATREGQGTQETQYF. CDR3 nucleotide sequence: TGTGCCACCAGAGAGGGACAGGGGACCCAAGAGACCCAGTACTTC.